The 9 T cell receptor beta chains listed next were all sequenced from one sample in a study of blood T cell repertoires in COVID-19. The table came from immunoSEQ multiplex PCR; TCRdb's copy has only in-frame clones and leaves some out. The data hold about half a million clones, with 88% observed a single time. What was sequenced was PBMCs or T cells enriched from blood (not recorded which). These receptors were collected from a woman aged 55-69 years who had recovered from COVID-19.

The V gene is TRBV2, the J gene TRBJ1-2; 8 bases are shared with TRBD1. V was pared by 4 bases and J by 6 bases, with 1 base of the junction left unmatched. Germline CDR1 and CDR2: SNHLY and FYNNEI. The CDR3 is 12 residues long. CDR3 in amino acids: CASSGTGHGYTF. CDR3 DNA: TGTGCCAGCAGTGGGACAGGGCATGGCTACACCTTC.

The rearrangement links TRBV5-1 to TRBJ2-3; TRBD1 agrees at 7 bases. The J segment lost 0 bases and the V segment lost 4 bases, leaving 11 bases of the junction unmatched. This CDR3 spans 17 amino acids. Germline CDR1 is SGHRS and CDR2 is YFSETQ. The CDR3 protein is CASSQTGYGRSTDTQYF. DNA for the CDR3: TGCGCCAGCAGCCAGACAGGGTACGGACGAAGCACAGATACGCAGTATTTT.

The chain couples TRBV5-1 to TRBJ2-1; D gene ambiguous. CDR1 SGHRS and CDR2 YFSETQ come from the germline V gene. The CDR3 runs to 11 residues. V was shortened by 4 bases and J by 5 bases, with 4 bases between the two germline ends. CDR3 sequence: CASSLHNEQFF. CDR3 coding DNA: TGCGCCAGCAGCCTCCACAATGAGCAGTTCTTC.

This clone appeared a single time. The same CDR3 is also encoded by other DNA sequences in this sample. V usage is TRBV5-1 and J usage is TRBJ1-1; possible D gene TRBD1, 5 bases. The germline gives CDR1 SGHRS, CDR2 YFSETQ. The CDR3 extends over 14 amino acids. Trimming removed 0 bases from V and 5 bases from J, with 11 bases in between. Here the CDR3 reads CASSLAGGGTEAFF. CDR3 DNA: TGCGCCAGCAGCTTGGCGGGGGGAGGAACTGAAGCTTTCTTT.

In nucleotides, the CDR3 is TGTGCCAGCAATACGGGGACAGGGGTTAACAATGAGCAGTTCTTC. It yields the protein CASNTGTGVNNEQFF. This chain joins TRBV27 and TRBJ2-1; TRBD1 aligns across 10 bases. CDR3 length: 15 residues. V gave up 7 bases and J gave up 5 bases; unmatched junction bases: 8. Germline V gene sequence: CDR1 MNHEY, CDR2 SMNVEV (reference sequence).

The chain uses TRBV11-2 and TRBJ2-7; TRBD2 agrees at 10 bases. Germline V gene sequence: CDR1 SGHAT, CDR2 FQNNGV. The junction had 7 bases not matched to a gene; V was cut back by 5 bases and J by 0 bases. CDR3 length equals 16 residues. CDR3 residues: CASSPLAGGLSYEQYF. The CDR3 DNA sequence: TGTGCCAGCAGCCCATTAGCGGGGGGCCTCTCCTACGAGCAGTACTTC.

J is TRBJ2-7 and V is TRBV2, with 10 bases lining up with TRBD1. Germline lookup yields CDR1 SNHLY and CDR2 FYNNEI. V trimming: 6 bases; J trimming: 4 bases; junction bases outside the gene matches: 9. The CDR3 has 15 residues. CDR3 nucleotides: TGTGCCAGCAGAGACTGGGACAGGGGAGCGTACGAGCAGTACGTC. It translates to CASRDWDRGAYEQYV.

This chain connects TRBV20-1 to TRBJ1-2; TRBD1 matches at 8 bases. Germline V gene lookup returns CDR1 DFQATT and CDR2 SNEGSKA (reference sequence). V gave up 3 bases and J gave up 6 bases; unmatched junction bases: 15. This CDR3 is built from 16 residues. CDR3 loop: CSASGPTGQVVNGYTF. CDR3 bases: TGCAGTGCTAGTGGACCAACGGGACAGGTTGTGAATGGCTACACCTTC.

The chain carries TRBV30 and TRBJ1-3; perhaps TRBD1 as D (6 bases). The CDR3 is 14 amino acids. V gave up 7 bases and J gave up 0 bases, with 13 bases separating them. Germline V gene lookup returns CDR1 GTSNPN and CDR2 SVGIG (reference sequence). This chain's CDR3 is CASRDIHSGNTIYF. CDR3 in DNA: TGTGCCTCAAGGGACATCCACTCTGGAAACACCATATATTTT.